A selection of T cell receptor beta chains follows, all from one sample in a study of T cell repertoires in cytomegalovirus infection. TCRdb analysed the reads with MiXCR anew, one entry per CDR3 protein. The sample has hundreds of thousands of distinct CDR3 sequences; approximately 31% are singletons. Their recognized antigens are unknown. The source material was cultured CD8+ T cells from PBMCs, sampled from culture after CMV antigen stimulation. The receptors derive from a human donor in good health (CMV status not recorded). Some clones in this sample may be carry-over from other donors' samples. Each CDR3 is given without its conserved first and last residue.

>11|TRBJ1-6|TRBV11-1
ASSSDSFSPLH
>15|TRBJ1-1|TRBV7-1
ASSHDRGKFWNTEAF
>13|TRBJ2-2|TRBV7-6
ASSRDRGLPGELF
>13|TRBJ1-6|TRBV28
ASQFISGQNSPLH
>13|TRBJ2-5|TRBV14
ASSQEFDDQETQY
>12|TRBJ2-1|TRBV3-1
ASSPRTGGDEQF
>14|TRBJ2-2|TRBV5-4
ASSLSSGGAIGELF
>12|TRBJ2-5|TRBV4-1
ASSQVQGEETQY
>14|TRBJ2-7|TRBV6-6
ASSYYPNRDFSEQY
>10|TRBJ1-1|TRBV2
ATNRDDTEAF
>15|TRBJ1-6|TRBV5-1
ASSLDKVRASNSPLH
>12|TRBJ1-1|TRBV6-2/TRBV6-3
ASGGGPLNTEAF
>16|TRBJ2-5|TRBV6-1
ASSYLASGGAVQETQY
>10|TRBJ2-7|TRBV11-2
ASSRTGPPII
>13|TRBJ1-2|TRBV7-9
ASSSSGNPSFGYT
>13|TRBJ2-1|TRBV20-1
SAIMRGQPNNEQF
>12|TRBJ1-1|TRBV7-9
ASSSGAPTPEAF
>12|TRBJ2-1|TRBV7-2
ASSFGTGYSEQF
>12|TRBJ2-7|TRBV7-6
VSSQQGYSYEQY
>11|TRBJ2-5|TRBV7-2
ASSLNAGVDQY
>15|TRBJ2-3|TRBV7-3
ASRLHRTITNTDTQY
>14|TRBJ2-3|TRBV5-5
ASSGRRGGGADTQY
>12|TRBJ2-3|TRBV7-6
ASSMGLAGGPPY
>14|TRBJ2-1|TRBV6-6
ASSLYPEVSYNEQF
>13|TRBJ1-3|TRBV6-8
ASSNRAIPGNTIY
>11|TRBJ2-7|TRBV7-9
ASPLGRPHEQY
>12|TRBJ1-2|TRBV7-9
ASRSRQSDCGYT
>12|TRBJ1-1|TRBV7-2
ASSLHRLDTEAF
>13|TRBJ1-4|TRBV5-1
ASSPTGPFNEKLF
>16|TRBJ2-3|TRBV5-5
ASSPLLPGTGFTDTQY
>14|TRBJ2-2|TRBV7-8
ASSLWGAPNTGELF
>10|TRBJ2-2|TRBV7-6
ASSPRGGELF